The next 21 T cell receptor beta chains were all read from a single sample in a study of vaccination and CD4 T cells after COVID-19. Treatment noted: approximately 9-day PBMC culture with coronavirus spike peptide pools or control peptides (ViraFEST assay). No antigen has been assigned to these receptors. Sequenced with the Oncomine TCR Beta short-read assay was DNA taken from cultured CD4+ T cells. In TCRdb, the PCR reads were re-called with MiXCR into one record per CDR3 protein. The sample yields 6,100 or so distinct CDR3 sequences, approximately 44% seen once. Sequenced input: CD4+ T cells from blood, cultured in vitro. The receptors shown here come from a human donor who had recovered from COVID-19.

The V and J genes are TRBV30 and TRBJ1-2, with D uncertain. V was cut by 1 base and J by 0 bases, with 0 bases left in between. Germline V gene lookup returns CDR1 GTSNPN and CDR2 SVGIG (reference sequence). The CDR3 is 11 residues long. For the CDR3, the DNA is TGTGCCTGGAGTGCTAACTATGGCTACACCTTC. Translated: CAWSANYGYTF.

This clonotype has more than one count but fewer than ten. This sequence joins TRBV20-1 and TRBJ1-5; 9 nucleotides match TRBD1. The length of the CDR3 is 14 residues. Germline V gives CDR1 DFQATT, CDR2 SNEGSKA (reference sequence). J gave up 4 bases and V 6 bases, and 7 bases lay outside the gene matches. The CDR3 DNA reads TGCAGTGCGCGGGACAGGGTGAAGAATCAGCCCCAGCATTTT. This codes for CSARDRVKNQPQHF.

This clonotype occurred a few times. The J gene is TRBJ2-5, the V gene TRBV7-6, with D unclear. Deletions cut 1 base from V and 4 bases from J, with 4 bases between. The CDR3 sequence is 12 residues long. Germline CDR1 reads SGHVS; CDR2 reads FNYEAQ. In DNA, the CDR3 is TGTGCCAGCAGCTTAGAACGAGAGACCCAGTACTTC. It is translated as CASSLERETQYF.

The chain has TRBV20-1 and TRBJ2-5; tentatively, D is TRBD1 or TRBD2 (5 bases each). CDR3 length: 13 amino acids. Germline values: CDR1 DFQATT, CDR2 SNEGSKA (reference sequence). The V end lost 0 bases, the J end lost 4 bases, and 9 bases lay between the germline ends. In nucleotides, the CDR3 is TGCAGTGCTAGAGAGTGGGGGAGAGAGACCCAGTACTTC. This translates into CSAREWGRETQYF.

This clonotype was picked up one time. This chain uses TRBV15 with TRBJ1-1, with unresolved D. V gave up 1 base and J gave up 8 bases, with 11 bases separating them. The CDR3 runs to 13 residues. The germline gives CDR1 LNHNV, CDR2 YYDKDF (reference sequence). CDR3 in amino acids: CATSRGQSREAFF. CDR3 nucleotides: TGTGCCACCAGCAGAGGGCAAAGCCGCGAAGCTTTCTTT.

The rearrangement links TRBV28 to TRBJ2-1; no clear D. Germline loops: CDR1 MDHEN, CDR2 SYDVKM. CDR3 size: 11 residues. V lost 3 bases, J lost 7 bases, and 4 bases lay in between. In DNA, the CDR3 is TGTGCCAGCAGTTTGGTAAATGAGCAGTTCTTC. This translates into CASSLVNEQFF.

The chain joins TRBV7-9 to TRBJ1-1, with unresolved D. V was cut by 1 base and J by 8 bases, with 11 bases left in between. The CDR3 length is 13 residues. CDR1 is SEHNR, CDR2 FQNEAQ, per germline (reference sequence). The CDR3 DNA reads as TGTGCCAGCAGCTTAGTCTGGGGAACCGAAGCTTTCTTT. Translating gives CASSLVWGTEAFF.

The rearrangement uses TRBV7-2 and TRBJ2-7, with D perhaps matching TRBD1 (5 bases). The germline gives CDR1 SGHTA, CDR2 FQGNSA. V lost 0 bases and J 0 bases, leaving 9 bases between the germline ends. The CDR3 totals 15 residues. The CDR3 region is CASSLAGASSYEQYF. CDR3 nucleotide sequence: TGTGCCAGCAGCTTAGCAGGGGCTAGCTCCTACGAGCAGTACTTC.

Notes on this clonotype: A read error is possible here, since a much larger clone lies one base away. The V call is TRBV15, the J call TRBJ1-5; D uncertain. CDR1 and CDR2 (germline): LNHNV, YYDKDF (reference sequence). The CDR3 spans 11 residues. The DNA for the CDR3 is TGTGCCACCGGACGGGATCAGCCCCGGCATTTT. It specifies CATGRDQPRHF.

This clonotype is judged large (0.1 to 1%). This chain joins TRBV20-1 and TRBJ1-2; D is uncertain. The germline V gene has CDR1 DFQATT and CDR2 SNEGSKA (reference sequence). This CDR3 region has 11 residues. V dropped 5 bases and J dropped 2 bases, with 6 bases sitting between them. The CDR3, as DNA: TGCAGTGCTCCCGACAACTATGGCTACACCTTC. It yields the protein CSAPDNYGYTF.

This clonotype is medium-sized (0.01 to 0.1%) by share. The genes are TRBV20-1 and TRBJ1-2; D is perhaps TRBD1 (5 bases). CDR1 and CDR2 from the germline V gene are DFQATT and SNEGSKA (reference sequence). The CDR3 is 12 amino acids. Trimming shortened V by 0 bases and J by 5 bases, and 7 bases separated the two germline ends. The CDR3 loop is CSARDRGYGYTF. CDR3 bases: TGCAGTGCTAGAGATCGGGGGTATGGCTACACCTTC.

Only a few counts were recorded for this clonotype. The chain joins TRBV20-1 to TRBJ2-7; D is perhaps TRBD2 (6 bases). The CDR3 runs to 14 residues. The V end lost 5 bases, the J end lost 5 bases, and 19 bases lay between the germline ends. Germline CDR1 reads DFQATT; CDR2 reads SNEGSKA (reference sequence). The CDR3 here is CSAPRLAGSHEQYF. The CDR3 DNA reads as TGCAGTGCTCCTCGACTGGCGGGGAGCCACGAGCAGTACTTC.

The CDR3 here is CASSFDRVGAQYF. CDR3 DNA sequence: TGTGCCAGCAGCTTCGACAGGGTGGGGGCCCAGTACTTC. The chain has TRBV27 and TRBJ2-5; 7 bases match TRBD1. Germline V lookup: CDR1 MNHEY, CDR2 SMNVEV (reference sequence). V was clipped by 6 bases and J by 9 bases; unmatched bases: 10. The CDR3 contains 13 residues.

The V and J genes are TRBV20-1 and TRBJ2-7, with TRBD1 matching over 7 bases. This CDR3 has 11 residues. Germline V gives CDR1 DFQATT, CDR2 SNEGSKA (reference sequence). J was trimmed by 11 bases and V by 5 bases; bases with no gene match: 9. Here the CDR3 DNA reads TGCAGTGCTCAAACAGGGGTCACGGAGTACTTC. Protein product: CSAQTGVTEYF.

The rearrangement links TRBV20-1 to TRBJ1-6; D perhaps matches TRBD1 (5 bases). The CDR3 consists of 14 residues. Germline values: CDR1 DFQATT, CDR2 SNEGSKA (reference sequence). The V gene lost 5 bases and the J gene lost 5 bases, with 13 bases spanning the gap. CDR3 sequence reads: CSALPGKDNSPLHF. CDR3 sequence (DNA): TGCAGTGCTCTCCCAGGGAAGGATAATTCACCCCTCCACTTT.

J is TRBJ1-2 and V is TRBV5-4, with unresolved D. This CDR3 spans 12 amino acids. Germline assignment: CDR1 SGHNT and CDR2 YYREEE (reference sequence). Trimming took off 2 bases at V and 7 bases at J, with 9 bases between the two ends. As DNA, the CDR3 is TGTGCCAGCAGCTTCGGACGTGGTGGCTACACCTTC. Encoded protein: CASSFGRGGYTF.

By sample fraction, this clonotype is medium-sized (0.01 to 0.1%). The CDR3 is CSVSPRGYGYTF. The CDR3 DNA follows: TGCAGTGTCTCGCCGAGGGGCTATGGCTACACCTTC. V gene TRBV20-1 combines with J gene TRBJ1-2; D is possibly TRBD1 (5 bases). CDR3 length: 12 residues. The germline CDR1 and CDR2 sequences are DFQATT and SNEGSKA (reference sequence). V lost 7 bases, J lost 4 bases, and 13 bases lay in between.

The chain carries TRBV5-5 and TRBJ2-7; 7 nucleotides align to TRBD1. V gave up 0 bases and J gave up 1 base; unmatched junction bases: 1. The CDR3 runs to 14 residues. Germline values: CDR1 SGHKS, CDR2 YYEKEE (reference sequence). In nucleotides, the CDR3 is TGTGCCAGCAGCTTGGGGGGACAGTCCTACGAGCAGTACTTC. Translating gives CASSLGGQSYEQYF.

The gene calls are TRBV20-1 and TRBJ2-5; the D gene could be TRBD1 or TRBD2 (5 bases each). V lost 0 bases and J lost 5, with 13 bases in between. Germline CDR1 reads DFQATT; CDR2 reads SNEGSKA (reference sequence). The CDR3 has 14 amino acids. The CDR3 sequence: CSARDREGRETQYF. The CDR3 DNA follows: TGCAGTGCTAGAGACAGAGAGGGGCGGGAGACCCAGTACTTC.

The chain joins TRBV15 to TRBJ2-7; 7 positions match TRBD2. The CDR3 is 15 residues long. Looked up from germline, CDR1 is LNHNV and CDR2 is YYDKDF (reference sequence). V shed 0 bases and J 2 bases; nucleotides not matched to a gene: 4. The CDR3 sequence: CATSREVGGAYEQYF. Written as DNA, the CDR3 is TGTGCCACCAGCAGAGAGGTGGGGGGGGCCTACGAGCAGTACTTC.

The chain recombines TRBV15 with TRBJ2-7, with D possibly TRBD2 on 5 matching bases. Germline values: CDR1 LNHNV, CDR2 YYDKDF (reference sequence). The length of the CDR3 is 15 residues. V was cut by 1 base and J by 5 bases, with 15 bases left in between. CDR3 bases: TGTGCCACCAGCAGAGGCGTCATTCTAGCCCACGAGCAGTACTTC. Its protein is CATSRGVILAHEQYF.